Detailed here is one T cell receptor beta chain. Per germline, CDR1 SNHLY and CDR2 FYNNEI. Trimming shortened V by 3 bases and J by 4 bases, and 13 bases separated the two germline ends. The CDR3 is made up of 15 amino acids. The data were taken from a study of cytomegalovirus exposure and HLA in healthy donors. Primers: 60 Vbeta forward and 13 Jbeta reverse. The protocol was immunoSEQ multiplex PCR, while the TCRdb copy is restricted to in-frame clones and leaves out a portion. The table lists about 110,000 clones, 80% to 90% of them singletons. The V call is TRBV2, the J call TRBJ1-3; the D gene is possibly TRBD1 (5 bases). The receptor comes from a man aged 45-65 years in good health and CMV-seronegative. The specimen sequenced was PBMCs. The CDR3 loop is CASSESRAQGNTIYF. The CDR3 coding sequence is TGTGCCAGCAGTGAGTCCAGGGCCCAGGGAAACACCATATATTTT.